Described below is a single T cell receptor (beta chain) sequence and its context. TCRdb itself ran the 5' RACE reads through MiXCR, one entry per CDR3 protein. The sample shows under 450,000 distinct CDR3 sequences, roughly 20% of them seen only once. The CDR3 extends over 15 amino acids. V was trimmed by 8 bases and J by 0 bases, leaving 17 bases between them. Germline lookup yields CDR1 MDHEN and CDR2 SYDVKM. This specimen belongs to a study of CD8 T cells in ankylosing spondylitis. This sequence was found in a male donor with ankylosing spondylitis or in good health (not recorded which). The chain recombines TRBV28 with TRBJ2-7; perhaps TRBD2 as D (6 bases). The sequenced sample was blood, either unsorted or a sorted T cell fraction (not recorded which). Here the CDR3 DNA reads TGTGCCAGCCGTCGCCCGGCGGGGAGCTCCTACGAGCAGTACTTC. Its protein product is CASRRPAGSSYEQYF.